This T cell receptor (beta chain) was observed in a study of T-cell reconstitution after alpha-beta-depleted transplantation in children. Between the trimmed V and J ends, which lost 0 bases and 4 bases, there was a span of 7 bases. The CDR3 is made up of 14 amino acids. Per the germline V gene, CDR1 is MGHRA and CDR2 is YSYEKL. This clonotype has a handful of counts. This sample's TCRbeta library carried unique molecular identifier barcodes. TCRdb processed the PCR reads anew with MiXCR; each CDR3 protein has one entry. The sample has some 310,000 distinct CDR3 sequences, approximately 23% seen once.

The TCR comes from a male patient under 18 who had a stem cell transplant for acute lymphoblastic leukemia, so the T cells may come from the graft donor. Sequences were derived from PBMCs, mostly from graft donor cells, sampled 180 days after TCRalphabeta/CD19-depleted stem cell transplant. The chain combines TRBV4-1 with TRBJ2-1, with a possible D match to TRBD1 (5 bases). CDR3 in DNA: TGCGCCAGCAGCCAAGATGGGGCTTACAATGAGCAGTTCTTC. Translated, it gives CASSQDGAYNEQFF.